These 9 T cell receptor beta chains originate from one sample sequenced in a study of early T cells in non-severe SARS-CoV-2 infection. TCRdb reanalysed the 5' RACE reads using MiXCR and keeps one entry per CDR3 protein. The sample lists about 110,000 distinct CDR3 sequences, 11% seen once, with under 9% in the top ten. Specimen: whole blood. The receptors here all came from an adult who was a healthcare worker with PCR-confirmed SARS-CoV-2 infection or an uninfected control (not recorded which).

This clonotype has more than one count but fewer than ten. The J gene is TRBJ2-1, the V gene TRBV9, with 9 bases lining up with TRBD2. The CDR3 has 16 amino acids. V was pared by 0 bases and J by 7 bases, with 8 bases of the junction left unmatched. The germline CDR1 and CDR2 sequences are SGDLS and YYNGEE. The DNA for the CDR3 is TGTGCCAGCAGCGTAGAATCTGGACTAGCGTTGAATGAGCAGTTCTTC. Encoded protein: CASSVESGLALNEQFF. Filled out from reference TRBV9 and TRBJ2-1, the complete variable domain reads DSGVTQTPKHLITATGQRVTLRCSPRSGDLSVYWYQQSLDQGLQFLIQYYNGEERAKGNILERFSAQQFPDLHSELNLSSLELGDSALYFCASSVESGLALNEQFFGPGTRLTVL.

This clonotype has ten or more counts. V gene TRBV11-2 combines with J gene TRBJ1-1, with D perhaps TRBD1 (6 bases). The CDR3 is 17 residues long. Looked up from germline, CDR1 is SGHAT and CDR2 is FQNNGV. With 0 bases removed from V and 3 bases from J, the gap between germline ends came to 17 bases. The CDR3: CASSLDYGGGTHTEAFF. The DNA for the CDR3 is TGTGCCAGCAGCTTAGATTACGGAGGGGGTACGCACACTGAAGCTTTCTTT. Combining the CDR3 with reference TRBV11-2 and TRBJ1-1 gives the whole variable domain EAGVAQSPRYKIIEKRQSVAFWCNPISGHATLYWYQQILGQGPKLLIQFQNNGVVDDSQLPKDRFSAERLKGVDSTLKIQPAKLEDSAVYLCASSLDYGGGTHTEAFFGQGTRLTVV.

This clonotype was seen ten or more times. The chain combines TRBV27 with TRBJ1-4; no reliable D call. Trimming shortened V by 5 bases and J by 4 bases, and 14 bases separated the two germline ends. The CDR3 runs 15 residues. CDR1 and CDR2 (germline): MNHEY, SMNVEV (reference sequence). CDR3 nucleotide sequence: TGTGCCAGCAGTCTGGGGTTGGGGAATAATGAAAAACTGTTTTTT. Translating gives CASSLGLGNNEKLFF.

This clonotype was detected a few times. J is TRBJ2-2 and V is TRBV10-3; the match to TRBD1 covers 9 bases. The germline gives CDR1 ENHRY, CDR2 SYGVKD. V was clipped by 7 bases and J by 2 bases; unmatched bases: 17. CDR3 length: 19 residues. The CDR3 is CAITPTGGAAIVNTGELFF. The CDR3 bases are TGTGCCATCACTCCGACAGGGGGGGCCGCTATTGTAAACACCGGGGAGCTGTTTTTT.

This clonotype was seen many times. CDR3 amino acids: CASSDTGTSDTGELFF. Written as DNA, the CDR3 is TGTGCCAGCAGTGATACCGGGACTAGCGACACCGGGGAGCTGTTTTTT. The genes are TRBV6-1 and TRBJ2-2; TRBD2 aligns across 10 bases. This CDR3 spans 16 amino acids. Trimming cost V 3 bases and J 3 bases; bases outside gene matches: 4. CDR1 is MNHNS and CDR2 is SASEGT in the germline V gene.

This clonotype has ten or more counts. This sequence joins TRBV29-1 and TRBJ1-2; unclear D gene. This CDR3 contains 11 residues. The germline CDR1 and CDR2 sequences are SQVTM and ANQGSEA. V was trimmed by 5 bases and J by 1 base, leaving 5 bases between them. This chain's CDR3 is CSVRLNYGYTF. In nucleotides, the CDR3 is TGCAGCGTTCGCCTTAACTATGGCTACACCTTC.

The chain combines TRBV7-2 with TRBJ1-3; no definite D call. CDR1 is SGHTA, CDR2 FQGNSA, per germline. The CDR3 spans 14 residues. With 5 bases removed from V and 4 bases from J, the gap between germline ends came to 12 bases. The CDR3, as DNA: TGTGCCAGCAGCCCAGACTCAGGCGGAAACACCATATATTTT. Residues: CASSPDSGGNTIYF.

There are many counts of this clonotype. This chain links TRBV7-3 with TRBJ2-2; no clear D. Germline V CDR1 and CDR2: SGHTA, FQGTGA. Trimming left V 6 bases short and J 10 bases short, with 18 bases between. The CDR3 totals 14 residues. In DNA form, the CDR3 reads TGTGCCAGCAGGAACCCCTCGTCGGGCGAGGAGCTGTTTTTT. Translating gives CASRNPSSGEELFF.

V usage is TRBV5-1 and J usage is TRBJ1-1; D unclear. The V end was cut by 4 bases, the J end by 2 bases, with 9 bases between. This CDR3 is built from 13 residues. Germline V gene lookup returns CDR1 SGHRS and CDR2 YFSETQ. The DNA of the CDR3 is TGCGCCAGCAGCCCCCTACCCAACACTGAAGCTTTCTTT. Amino acids: CASSPLPNTEAFF.